This T cell receptor beta chain is from a study of cytomegalovirus exposure and HLA in healthy donors. Whole-study context: Within the Caucasian-associated ancestry cluster were more than 75% of the roughly 400 genotyped donors. Study-level points and caveats: The study designated roughly 150 TCR beta chains cytomegalovirus-associated.

Researchers ran the PCR with 60 Vbeta and 13 Jbeta primers. Produced via immunoSEQ multiplex PCR; TCRdb's table is partial and in-frame only. The sample lists some 190,000 clones, around three quarters occurring once. The CDR3 sequence is 14 residues long. Looked up from germline, CDR1 is SGHTA and CDR2 is FQGTGA. V dropped 3 bases and J dropped 4 bases, with 12 bases sitting between them. As for this clone: Its antigen is as yet unknown.

The chain couples TRBV7-3 to TRBJ1-2, with D possibly TRBD1 on 6 matching bases. This TCR was recovered from a young woman in good health and CMV-seronegative. The specimen sequenced was PBMCs. For the CDR3, the DNA is TGTGCCAGCAGCTTTACAGGGAAACGCTATGGCTACACCTTC. Translated: CASSFTGKRYGYTF.